The TCR beta chain described here comes from a study of T cells after posttransplantation cyclophosphamide. Study results and limitations: Recipient CMV seropositivity and CMV reactivation strongly tracked TRB clonality. TRB overlap between skin or GI tissue T cells and blood was limited.

On the day of bone marrow donation, the related graft donor provided peripheral blood. TCRdb's copy holds only in-frame clones and misses some; the assay was immunoSEQ multiplex PCR. The data show approximately 34,000 clones, with none appearing a single time. In regard to this clone: Its antigen is still unknown.

Trimming took off 2 bases at V and 4 bases at J, with 13 bases between the two ends. The CDR3 runs 15 residues. Germline CDR1 LNHNV, CDR2 YYDKDF (reference sequence). This sequence joins TRBV15 and TRBJ2-3; D remains ambiguous. The sequence was obtained from a woman between 45 and 60 years old in good health and a related stem cell transplant donor. Sequencing input: PBMCs. The DNA for the CDR3 is TGTGCCACCAGCAGATACATTGAAGGTTCAGATACGCAGTATTTT. This sequence encodes CATSRYIEGSDTQYF.